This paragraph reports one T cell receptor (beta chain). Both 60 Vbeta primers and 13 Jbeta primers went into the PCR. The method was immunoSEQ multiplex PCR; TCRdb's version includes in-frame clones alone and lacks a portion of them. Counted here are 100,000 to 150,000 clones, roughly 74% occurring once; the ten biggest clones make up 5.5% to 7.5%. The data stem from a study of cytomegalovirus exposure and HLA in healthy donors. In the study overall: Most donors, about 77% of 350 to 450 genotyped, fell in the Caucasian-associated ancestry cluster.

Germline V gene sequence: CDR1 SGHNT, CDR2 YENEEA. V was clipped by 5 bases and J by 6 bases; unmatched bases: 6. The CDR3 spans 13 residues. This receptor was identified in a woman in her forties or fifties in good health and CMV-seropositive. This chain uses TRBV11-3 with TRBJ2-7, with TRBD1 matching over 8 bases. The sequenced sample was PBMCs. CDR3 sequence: CASSQGQGSEQYF. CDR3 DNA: TGTGCCAGCAGCCAAGGACAGGGAAGCGAGCAGTACTTC. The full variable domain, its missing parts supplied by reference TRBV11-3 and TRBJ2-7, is EAGVVQSPRYKIIEKKQPVAFWCNPISGHNTLYWYLQNLGQGPELLIRYENEEAVDDSQLPKDRFSAERLKGVDSTLKIQPAELGDSAVYLCASSQGQGSEQYFGPGTRLTVT.